Listed below are T cell receptor beta chains from one sample, sequenced in a study of shared clonotypes between healthy human individuals. Produced via immunoSEQ multiplex PCR; TCRdb's table is partial and in-frame only. The table records fewer than 850,000 clones, less than 95% of them present only once. The sequenced sample was memory CD8+ T cells from PBMCs. Receptor source: a man between 18 and 29 years old in good health. Some clones in this sample may be carry-over from other donors' samples. The CDR3 runs from the conserved cysteine through the conserved F or W. The D gene is left open where the match is weak. Size is omitted from some rows. Given values are once, few, many or a class for expanded clones.

cdr3_aa: CASSTRDSGIAEAFF
cdr3_nt: TGTGCCAGCAGCACCCGGGACTCGGGAATCGCTGAAGCTTTCTTT
d_call: .
j_call: TRBJ1-1
v_call: TRBV13
clone_size: .

cdr3_aa: CASSLVRGNTDTQYF
cdr3_nt: TGTGCCAGCAGCTTAGTAAGGGGAAACACAGATACGCAGTATTTT
d_call: .
j_call: TRBJ2-3
v_call: TRBV7-3
clone_size: .

cdr3_aa: CASSLGLAGAETQYF
cdr3_nt: TGTGCCAGCAGTTTGGGACTAGCGGGAGCAGAGACCCAGTACTTC
d_call: TRBD2
j_call: TRBJ2-5
v_call: TRBV6-5
clone_size: .

cdr3_aa: CASSLDRGFGTEAFF
cdr3_nt: TGCGCCAGCAGCTTGGACAGGGGGTTTGGCACTGAAGCTTTCTTT
d_call: TRBD1
j_call: TRBJ1-1
v_call: TRBV5-1
clone_size: .

cdr3_aa: CASGRAELEQFF
cdr3_nt: TGTGCCAGCGGCAGGGCAGAACTTGAGCAGTTCTTC
d_call: .
j_call: TRBJ2-1
v_call: TRBV27
clone_size: .

cdr3_aa: CASSLGWGENTDTQYF
cdr3_nt: TGTGCCAGCAGCTTGGGTTGGGGAGAGAACACAGATACGCAGTATTTT
d_call: .
j_call: TRBJ2-3
v_call: TRBV7-3
clone_size: .

cdr3_aa: CASRGQGPNTGELFF
cdr3_nt: TGTGCCAGCAGGGGACAGGGTCCGAACACCGGGGAGCTGTTTTTT
d_call: TRBD1
j_call: TRBJ2-2
v_call: TRBV6-1
clone_size: .

cdr3_aa: CASSWRGTGGAYEQYF
cdr3_nt: TGTGCCAGCAGCTGGCGGGGGACAGGGGGAGCTTACGAGCAGTACTTC
d_call: TRBD1
j_call: TRBJ2-7
v_call: TRBV7-2
clone_size: .

cdr3_aa: CASSFGLAGGNEQFF
cdr3_nt: TGTGCCAGCAGCTTTGGACTAGCGGGAGGGAATGAGCAGTTCTTC
d_call: TRBD2
j_call: TRBJ2-1
v_call: TRBV7-3
clone_size: .

cdr3_aa: CASSQDGSGRGETQYF
cdr3_nt: TGCGCCAGCAGCCAAGACGGTAGTGGGCGGGGAGAGACCCAGTACTTC
d_call: .
j_call: TRBJ2-5
v_call: TRBV4-3
clone_size: .

cdr3_aa: CASSLGQIVSETQYF
cdr3_nt: TGCGCCAGCAGCTTGGGGCAGATTGTTTCAGAGACCCAGTACTTC
d_call: .
j_call: TRBJ2-5
v_call: TRBV5-1
clone_size: .

cdr3_aa: CASRGYRTSNTEAFF
cdr3_nt: TGTGCCAGCAGGGGGTATCGGACATCGAACACTGAAGCTTTCTTT
d_call: .
j_call: TRBJ1-1
v_call: TRBV6-1
clone_size: .

cdr3_aa: CASSFDRNTEAFF
cdr3_nt: TGTGCCAGCAGTTTTGACAGGAACACTGAAGCTTTCTTT
d_call: .
j_call: TRBJ1-1
v_call: TRBV11-3
clone_size: .

cdr3_aa: CASSSRGQSEPQHF
cdr3_nt: TGTGCCAGCAGTTCCCGGGGGCAATCAGAGCCCCAGCATTTT
d_call: .
j_call: TRBJ1-5
v_call: TRBV28
clone_size: .

cdr3_aa: CASSPGGSGYTF
cdr3_nt: TGTGCCAGCAGTCCAGGGGGCAGTGGCTACACCTTC
d_call: TRBD1
j_call: TRBJ1-2
v_call: TRBV7-8
clone_size: .

cdr3_aa: CASNNVRDTPYNEQFF
cdr3_nt: TGTGCCAGCAACAACGTCCGGGACACTCCCTACAATGAGCAGTTCTTC
d_call: .
j_call: TRBJ2-1
v_call: TRBV28
clone_size: .

cdr3_aa: CASSPPAGAYEQYF
cdr3_nt: TGTGCCAGCAGCCCGCCGGCCGGAGCCTACGAGCAGTACTTC
d_call: .
j_call: TRBJ2-7
v_call: TRBV7-9
clone_size: few